What follows are 30 T cell receptor beta chains derived from one specimen sequenced in a study of CD8 T cells in Susac syndrome. RNA amounts of about 0.45 to 1 ug underwent reverse transcription with random hexamers. TCRdb called the immunoSEQ multiplex PCR reads again in MiXCR, with one record for every CDR3 protein. This table holds some 240,000 distinct CDR3 sequences, less than 96% found once. The sequenced material came from CD4+ T cells from PBMCs. The receptor set was obtained from a human donor with Susac syndrome.

The chain employs TRBV7-6 and TRBJ1-1; D might be TRBD1 (5 bases). The V and J ends lost 0 bases and 3 bases respectively, with 8 bases between them. This CDR3 has 14 residues. Germline values: CDR1 SGHVS, CDR2 FNYEAQ. The CDR3 reads CASSLAAGDTEAFF. DNA of the CDR3: TGTGCCAGCAGCTTAGCGGCGGGGGACACTGAAGCTTTCTTT.

CDR3 protein: CASSHYGTGDNEQYF. Written as DNA, the CDR3 is TGTGCCAGCAGTCACTACGGGACAGGGGACAACGAGCAGTACTTC. The rearrangement uses TRBV12-3 or TRBV12-4 and TRBJ2-7; TRBD1 agrees at 10 bases. The V and J ends lost 5 bases and 5 bases, in that order; junction bases with no gene match: 9. This CDR3 is 15 amino acids long.

This chain connects TRBV3-1 to TRBJ2-2; D not certain. The CDR3 loop spans 14 amino acids. Trimming took 1 base from V and 5 from J, leaving 8 bases between them. CDR1 LGHDT and CDR2 YNNKEL come from the germline V gene (reference sequence). The CDR3 here is CASSQVEWTGELFF. CDR3 sequence (DNA): TGTGCCAGCAGCCAAGTCGAGTGGACCGGGGAGCTGTTTTTT.

The V call is TRBV24-1, the J call TRBJ2-7; D assignment may be TRBD1 or TRBD2 (6 bases each). The germline gives CDR1 KGHDR, CDR2 SFDVKD. Trimming stripped 0 bases from V and 2 bases from J, with 13 bases between. The CDR3 loop spans 16 amino acids. The CDR3 sequence: CATSDLQGRPAYEQYF. The CDR3 region has the DNA TGTGCCACCAGTGATTTGCAGGGGAGGCCCGCCTACGAGCAGTACTTC.

The chain employs TRBV30 and TRBJ2-2; D tentatively reads TRBD1 or TRBD2 (5 bases each). CDR1 and CDR2 from the germline V gene are GTSNPN and SVGIG (reference sequence). Trimming removed 1 base at V and 6 bases at J, with 6 bases between. This CDR3 region has 12 residues. The CDR3 loop reads CAWSGGSGELFF. CDR3 in DNA: TGTGCCTGGAGTGGGGGGTCCGGGGAGCTGTTTTTT.

The chain recombines TRBV29-1 with TRBJ1-3, with 7 bases that match TRBD1. The CDR3 length is 19 residues. Germline CDR1 and CDR2: SQVTM and ANQGSEA. V was clipped by 4 bases and J by 2 bases; unmatched bases: 20. The CDR3 sequence is CSVGLCGTDYVLAGNTIYF. The CDR3 DNA follows: TGCAGCGTTGGTCTCTGCGGGACAGATTATGTATTGGCTGGAAACACCATATATTTT.

The chain recombines TRBV29-1 with TRBJ1-2; TRBD1 matches 11 bases. CDR1 is SQVTM, CDR2 ANQGSEA, per germline. The CDR3 consists of 13 residues. V dropped 3 bases and J dropped 8; count of bases not matched to a gene: 5. The CDR3 here is CSVDGQGAMGYTF. CDR3 bases: TGCAGCGTTGACGGACAGGGGGCTATGGGCTACACCTTC.

The CDR3 DNA sequence: TGTGCCAGTAGCACATTAGCAGGGGCGCTTCCCCCCTACGAGCAGTACTTC. Translating gives CASSTLAGALPPYEQYF. The rearrangement uses TRBV19 and TRBJ2-7; tentative D call: TRBD1 (6 bases). The V gene's germline CDR1 is LNHDA and CDR2 SQIVND (reference sequence). V lost 6 bases and J 2 bases, leaving 23 bases between the germline ends. The CDR3 is 17 amino acids. Based on the CDR3 plus reference TRBV19 and TRBJ2-7, the full variable domain is DGGITQSPKYLFRKEGQNVTLSCEQNLNHDAMYWYRQDPGQGLRLIYYSQIVNDFQKGDIAEGYSVSREKKESFPLTVTSAQKNPTAFYLCASSTLAGALPPYEQYFGPGTRLTVT.

The rearrangement uses TRBV20-1 and TRBJ2-3; D remains ambiguous. The V gene's germline CDR1 is DFQATT and CDR2 SNEGSKA (reference sequence). This CDR3 is 16 amino acids long. The V end was cut by 5 bases, the J end by 0 bases, with 18 bases between. The CDR3 sequence is CSAALGPTRSTDTQYF. In DNA, the CDR3 is TGCAGTGCTGCACTGGGTCCTACCCGAAGCACAGATACGCAGTATTTT.

The chain joins TRBV15 to TRBJ2-7, with D hard to call. Per germline, CDR1 LNHNV and CDR2 YYDKDF (reference sequence). The CDR3 runs 17 residues. Trimming stripped 0 bases from V and 2 bases from J, with 17 bases between. This CDR3 reads CATSRDGDTTVTYEQYF. The DNA of the CDR3 is TGTGCCACCAGCAGAGATGGAGATACAACAGTGACCTACGAGCAGTACTTC.

The rearrangement joins TRBV5-1 to TRBJ1-1; D uncertain. The CDR3 is 14 amino acids. CDR1 is SGHRS, CDR2 YFSETQ, per germline. The V gene lost 0 bases and the J gene lost 5 bases, with 11 bases spanning the gap. The CDR3 DNA reads as TGCGCCAGCAGCTTGGATAAGGGTAATACTGAAGCTTTCTTT. It specifies CASSLDKGNTEAFF.

CDR3 bases: TGTGCCAGCAGCTTCGGGCGGGGCCAAGAGACCCAGTACTTC. Translation: CASSFGRGQETQYF. This sequence joins TRBV7-2 and TRBJ2-5; possible D gene TRBD2, 6 bases. The V gene's germline CDR1 is SGHTA and CDR2 FQGNSA. Trimming shortened V by 3 bases and J by 1 base, and 9 bases separated the two germline ends. The CDR3 consists of 14 residues.

The chain carries TRBV20-1 and TRBJ2-5; 7 bases are a match to TRBD2. There are 12 residues in the CDR3. The germline gives CDR1 DFQATT, CDR2 SNEGSKA (reference sequence). The trim removed 2 bases at V and 3 bases at J, leaving 0 bases unmatched. The CDR3 region is CSARRGEETQYF. The CDR3 DNA reads TGCAGTGCTAGACGGGGGGAAGAGACCCAGTACTTC.

The rearrangement uses TRBV7-9 and TRBJ1-5, with D perhaps matching TRBD1 (5 bases). The ends were cut back, 0 bases at V and 5 bases at J, with 8 bases in the middle. CDR3 length equals 14 residues. The germline gives CDR1 SEHNR, CDR2 FQNEAQ (reference sequence). The CDR3 nucleotides are TGTGCCAGCAGCTTAGCGACAGTCGATCAGCCCCAGCATTTT. It codes for CASSLATVDQPQHF.

V is TRBV6-5 and J is TRBJ2-7; D could derive from TRBD1 or TRBD2 (5 bases each). With 5 bases removed from V and 2 bases from J, the gap between germline ends came to 13 bases. The CDR3 runs to 14 residues. Germline V gene data show CDR1 as MNHEY and CDR2 as SVGAGI. The DNA of the CDR3 is TGTGCCAGCAGTATGGGACGGCAAGCCTACGAGCAGTACTTC. It specifies CASSMGRQAYEQYF.

The gene calls are TRBV29-1 and TRBJ1-1; D is unresolved. The V gene lost 4 bases and the J gene lost 5 bases, with 14 bases spanning the gap. Germline V CDR1 and CDR2: SQVTM, ANQGSEA. The CDR3 consists of 13 residues. For the CDR3, the DNA is TGCAGCGTTGCTAGGGAGTTCGGGACTGAAGCTTTCTTT. Protein product: CSVAREFGTEAFF.

The chain couples TRBV4-1 to TRBJ2-7; tentative D call: TRBD2 (6 bases). The CDR3 totals 19 residues. Trimming took 0 bases from V and 2 from J, leaving 23 bases between them. Germline V gives CDR1 MGHRA, CDR2 YSYEKL. This CDR3 is CASSQDRTGGAGFTYEQYF. CDR3 sequence (DNA): TGCGCCAGCAGCCAAGATCGGACCGGGGGAGCGGGCTTTACCTACGAGCAGTACTTC.

The DNA for the CDR3 is TGTGCCAGCAGCTCTCCCGCGACTGGCGAGGCGCGCGAGACCCAGTACTTC. Its translation: CASSSPATGEARETQYF. This chain connects TRBV7-2 to TRBJ2-5; D not resolved. The germline V gene encodes CDR1 SGHTA and CDR2 FQGNSA. The CDR3 totals 17 residues. V shed 4 bases and J shed 5 bases, with 23 bases lying between them.

A single count supports this clonotype. The V gene is TRBV20-1, the J gene TRBJ1-2, with D tentatively TRBD1 (5 bases). V gave up 5 bases and J gave up 8 bases, with 18 bases separating them. This CDR3 spans 13 amino acids. Germline CDR1 DFQATT, CDR2 SNEGSKA (reference sequence). The CDR3 DNA follows: TGCAGTGCTCTGAGGGACGGCAGCAAGGGCTACACCTTC. Translating gives CSALRDGSKGYTF.

The rearrangement joins TRBV20-1 to TRBJ2-1; TRBD1 aligns across 7 bases. The CDR3 length is 13 residues. V trimming: 5 bases; J trimming: 7 bases; junction bases outside the gene matches: 8. Germline assignment: CDR1 DFQATT and CDR2 SNEGSKA (reference sequence). Written as DNA, the CDR3 is TGCAGTGCTCCCAGACAGGGTCGGAATGAGCAGTTCTTC. As protein: CSAPRQGRNEQFF.

The rearrangement joins TRBV15 to TRBJ2-3, with D perhaps TRBD1 (6 bases). The CDR3 spans 16 residues. Germline V lookup: CDR1 LNHNV, CDR2 YYDKDF (reference sequence). Trimming removed 0 bases at V and 4 bases at J, with 14 bases between. In DNA form, the CDR3 reads TGTGCCACCAGCAGAGAACAGGGCGGTGACGCAGATACGCAGTATTTT. This codes for CATSREQGGDADTQYF. The full variable domain, rest sourced from reference TRBV15 and TRBJ2-3, is DAMVIQNPRYQVTQFGKPVTLSCSQTLNHNVMYWYQQKSSQAPKLLFHYYDKDFNNEADTPDNFQSRRPNTSFCFLDIRSPGLGDTAMYLCATSREQGGDADTQYFGPGTRLTVL.

The chain combines TRBV20-1 with TRBJ2-5, with D perhaps given as TRBD1 or TRBD2 (6 bases each). CDR1 and CDR2 from the germline V gene are DFQATT and SNEGSKA (reference sequence). V was shortened by 3 bases and J by 5 bases, with 22 bases between the two germline ends. The length of the CDR3 is 16 residues. As DNA, the CDR3 is TGCAGTGCTAGGGACAGTTTACAGGGACTGAGGGAGACCCAGTACTTC. This encodes CSARDSLQGLRETQYF.

V gene TRBV24-1 combines with J gene TRBJ2-5; no reliable D call. V lost 0 bases to trimming and J lost 1 base, with 8 bases between them. CDR3 size: 15 residues. Germline loops: CDR1 KGHDR, CDR2 SFDVKD. The CDR3 is CATSDLGPVQETQYF. The CDR3 nucleotides read TGTGCCACCAGTGATTTGGGTCCAGTCCAAGAGACCCAGTACTTC.

This clonotype showed up just once. This chain links TRBV11-2 with TRBJ1-1; 9 bases align to TRBD1. Unmatched junction bases numbered 10, after V lost 5 bases and J lost 12 bases. This CDR3 region has 13 residues. The germline gives CDR1 SGHAT, CDR2 FQNNGV. CDR3 in DNA: TGTGCCAGCAGCAGGCGGGACAGGGACACAACTTTCTTT. Its translation is CASSRRDRDTTFF.

J is TRBJ2-1 and V is TRBV15; D unresolved. Germline CDR1 reads LNHNV; CDR2 reads YYDKDF (reference sequence). The CDR3 spans 14 residues. The V end lost 5 bases, the J end lost 10 bases, and 18 bases lay between the germline ends. Here the CDR3 reads CATSLRAGLGEQFF. The CDR3 nucleotides read TGTGCCACCAGCCTAAGGGCCGGCTTAGGGGAGCAGTTCTTC.

This chain uses TRBV18 with TRBJ1-2; no clear D. CDR1 and CDR2 from the germline V gene are KGHSH and LQKENI. The germline V and J ends were trimmed by 5 bases and 6 bases, with 7 bases remaining between them. The CDR3 is made up of 11 amino acids. The CDR3 is CASSGSDGYTF. The CDR3 nucleotides read TGTGCCAGCTCAGGGTCGGATGGCTACACCTTC.

The chain uses TRBV11-1 and TRBJ2-3, with 15 bases that match TRBD2. Germline CDR1 and CDR2: SGHAT and FQDESV (reference sequence). Unmatched junction bases numbered 3, after V lost 9 bases and J lost 8 bases. CDR3 length: 13 amino acids. The DNA for the CDR3 is TGTGCCAGTGGGACTAGCGGGAGGAGTACGCAGTATTTT. It encodes CASGTSGRSTQYF.

This chain joins TRBV2 and TRBJ1-5, with D unresolved. Trimming pared 10 bases from V and 5 bases from J, leaving 12 bases between. CDR1 is SNHLY, CDR2 FYNNEI, per germline. This CDR3 is built from 12 residues. The CDR3: CATSAGDQPQHF. As DNA, the CDR3 is TGTGCCACCTCCGCTGGGGATCAGCCCCAGCATTTT.

The chain combines TRBV7-3 with TRBJ1-2; D not certain. Per germline, CDR1 SGHTA and CDR2 FQGTGA. The V end lost 2 bases, the J end lost 8 bases, and 15 bases lay between the germline ends. The CDR3 runs to 14 residues. CDR3 in DNA: TGTGCCAGCAGCTTAGAATGGGGAGCACCGGGCTACACCTTC. Translation: CASSLEWGAPGYTF.

This chain connects TRBV5-1 to TRBJ2-7; D call uncertain. The CDR3 runs to 15 residues. V was trimmed by 5 bases and J by 0 bases, leaving 15 bases between them. From germline, CDR1 is SGHRS and CDR2 YFSETQ. This CDR3 reads CASSRLPESSYEQYF. The CDR3 DNA follows: TGCGCCAGCAGTAGGCTCCCAGAGAGCTCCTACGAGCAGTACTTC.